This T cell receptor beta chain came from a study of T cells in Graves' hyperthyroidism and ophthalmopathy. RNA transcripts were the template for amplifying TCR beta CDR3 regions. HTBI primers were used for first-round RT-PCR of the TCR CDR3. TCRdb reanalysed the multiplex PCR reads using MiXCR and keeps one entry per CDR3 protein. The table has more than 550,000 distinct CDR3 sequences, approximately 15% seen once. A note on this clonotype: Its antigen is unidentified.

Germline V gene lookup returns CDR1 SNHLY and CDR2 FYNNEI. The CDR3 totals 17 residues. V shed 8 bases and J shed 2 bases, with 25 bases lying between them. Investigators excluded patients with uncontrolled infection, other autoimmune disease, pregnancy or lactation. Study findings and constraints: A model of 13 V-J pairs discriminated ophthalmopathy from stable hyperthyroidism. In blood, most of the thyroid clonotypes expanded above 0.001 were also present.

The sequenced material came from blood. This clonotype was sampled from a man in his forties or fifties with Graves' hyperthyroidism. V is TRBV2 and J is TRBJ2-7, with a tentative D call TRBD2 (5 bases). CDR3 loop: CASSLSVSRRSTYEQYF. The CDR3 nucleotides read TGTGCCAGCTCACTTTCTGTTTCGCGGAGGTCAACCTACGAGCAGTACTTC.